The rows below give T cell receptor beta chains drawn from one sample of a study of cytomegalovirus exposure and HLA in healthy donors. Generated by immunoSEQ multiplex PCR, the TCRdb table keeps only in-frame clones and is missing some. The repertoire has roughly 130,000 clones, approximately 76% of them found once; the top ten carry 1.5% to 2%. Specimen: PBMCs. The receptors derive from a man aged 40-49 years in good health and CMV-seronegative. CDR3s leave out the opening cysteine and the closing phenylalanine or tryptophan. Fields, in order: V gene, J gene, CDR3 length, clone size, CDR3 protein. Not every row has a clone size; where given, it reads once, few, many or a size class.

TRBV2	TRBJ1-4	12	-	ASSERPMGGKLF
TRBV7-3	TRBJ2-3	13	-	ASSLTGGSTDTQY
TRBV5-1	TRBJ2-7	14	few	ASSLLPSGGAYEQY
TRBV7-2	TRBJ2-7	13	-	ASSLAGTGGYEQY
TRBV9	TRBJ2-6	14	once	ASSPQSESGANVLT
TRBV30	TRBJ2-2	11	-	AWSVSSPGELF
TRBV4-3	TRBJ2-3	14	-	ASSQRGGGPTDTQY
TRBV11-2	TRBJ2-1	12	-	VSSLGMVVGEQF
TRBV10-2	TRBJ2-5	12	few	ASSTIRLWETQY
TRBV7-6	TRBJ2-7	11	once	ASSAGLAVEQY
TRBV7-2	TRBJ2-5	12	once	ASSPDRSVETQY
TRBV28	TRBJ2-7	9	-	ASSPLHEQY
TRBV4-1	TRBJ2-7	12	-	ASSQELGYYEQY
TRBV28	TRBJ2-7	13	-	ASSQHGTGGYEQY
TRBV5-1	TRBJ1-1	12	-	ASSLDRGVTEAF
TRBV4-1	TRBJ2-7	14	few	ASSRGLAGTIYEQY
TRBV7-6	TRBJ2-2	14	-	ASSPLASGGAGELF
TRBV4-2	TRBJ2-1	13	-	ASSQSSGIDNEQF
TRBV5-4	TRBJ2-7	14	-	ASSSGLAGASYEQY